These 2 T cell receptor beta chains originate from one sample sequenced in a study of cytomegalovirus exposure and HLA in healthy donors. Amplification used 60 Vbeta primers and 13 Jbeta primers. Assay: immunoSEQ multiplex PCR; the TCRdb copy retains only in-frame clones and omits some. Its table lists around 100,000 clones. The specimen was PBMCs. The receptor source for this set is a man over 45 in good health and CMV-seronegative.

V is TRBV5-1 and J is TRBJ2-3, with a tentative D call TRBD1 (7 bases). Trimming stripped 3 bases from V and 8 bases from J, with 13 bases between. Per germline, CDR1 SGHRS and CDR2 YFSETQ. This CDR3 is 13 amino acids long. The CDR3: CASSSEGAGTQYF. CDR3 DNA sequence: TGCGCCAGCAGCTCGGAGGGGGCTGGTACGCAGTATTTT.

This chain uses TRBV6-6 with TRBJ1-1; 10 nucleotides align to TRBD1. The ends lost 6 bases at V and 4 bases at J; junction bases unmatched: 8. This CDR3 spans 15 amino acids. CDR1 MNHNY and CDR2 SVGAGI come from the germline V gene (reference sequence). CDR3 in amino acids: CASRKTGGLGTEAFF. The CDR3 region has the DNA TGTGCCAGCAGAAAGACAGGGGGCTTGGGCACTGAAGCTTTCTTT.